These T cell receptor beta chains were read from a single sample in a study of cytomegalovirus exposure and HLA in healthy donors. The protocol was immunoSEQ multiplex PCR, while the TCRdb copy is restricted to in-frame clones and leaves out a portion. The table shows about 130,000 clones, with 79% occurring only once. The sequencing input was PBMCs. These receptors were taken from a man younger than 30 in good health and CMV-seronegative. Each CDR3 is given with its conserved first and last residue. The D gene is left open where the match is weak. Clone size is given for some rows only: seen once, a few or many times, or a class if the clone is expanded.

CDR3: CASRATSLVSKNIQYF; DNA: TGTGCCAGCAGGGCTACTAGCCTCGTGTCCAAAAACATTCAGTACTTC; V: TRBV2; D: NA; J: TRBJ2-4; size: NA
CDR3: CASSQELSGGYNEQFF; DNA: TGTGCCAGCAGCCAAGAACTTAGCGGCGGGTACAATGAGCAGTTCTTC; V: TRBV4-2; D: NA; J: TRBJ2-1; size: NA
CDR3: CASSVLSPDTQYF; DNA: TGTGCCAGCAGCGTACTCTCCCCAGATACGCAGTATTTT; V: TRBV9; D: NA; J: TRBJ2-3; size: NA
CDR3: CASSLTAGMNYGYTF; DNA: TGTGCCAGCAGCTTAACGGCGGGCATGAACTATGGCTACACCTTC; V: TRBV7-3; D: NA; J: TRBJ1-2; size: NA
CDR3: CASSQVIGQGEQPQHF; DNA: TGCGCCAGCAGCCAAGTAATAGGGCAGGGGGAACAGCCCCAGCATTTT; V: TRBV4-3; D: TRBD1; J: TRBJ1-5; size: NA
CDR3: CASSQGGTGDNYGYTF; DNA: TGCGCCAGCAGCCAAGGGGGGACAGGGGATAACTATGGCTACACCTTC; V: TRBV4-1; D: TRBD1; J: TRBJ1-2; size: NA
CDR3: CASSIRDSSVREQYF; DNA: TGTGCCAGTAGTATCCGGGACAGTTCCGTCCGCGAGCAGTACTTC; V: TRBV19; D: TRBD1; J: TRBJ2-7; size: NA
CDR3: CASSVVEPYNEQFF; DNA: TGTGCCAGCAGTGTTGTCGAGCCATACAATGAGCAGTTCTTC; V: TRBV2; D: NA; J: TRBJ2-1; size: NA
CDR3: CASRADSSSYNEQFF; DNA: TGTGCCAGCAGGGCGGACTCAAGCTCCTACAATGAGCAGTTCTTC; V: TRBV5-4; D: NA; J: TRBJ2-1; size: NA
CDR3: CASSQEATARFTGELFF; DNA: TGTGCCAGCAGCCAAGAGGCGACAGCCAGATTTACTGGGGAGCTGTTTTTT; V: TRBV14; D: NA; J: TRBJ2-2; size: NA
CDR3: CASSPGTSGVSGANVLTF; DNA: TGTGCCAGCAGTCCAGGGACTAGCGGCGTCTCTGGGGCCAACGTCCTGACTTTC; V: TRBV27; D: TRBD2; J: TRBJ2-6; size: NA
CDR3: CAWNRVNTEAFF; DNA: TGTGCCTGGAACAGGGTGAACACTGAAGCTTTCTTT; V: TRBV30; D: NA; J: TRBJ1-1; size: NA
CDR3: CASTPTGGFPGELFF; DNA: TGTGCCAGTACCCCGACAGGGGGATTTCCCGGGGAGCTGTTTTTT; V: TRBV19; D: TRBD1; J: TRBJ2-2; size: NA
CDR3: CASSFQGFLLF; DNA: TGTGCCAGCAGTTTTCAGGGATTCTTGCTCTTC; V: TRBV28; D: NA; J: TRBJ2-7; size: NA
CDR3: CATPGGLASNEQFF; DNA: TGTGCCACCCCGGGTGGGCTAGCTAGCAATGAGCAGTTCTTC; V: TRBV2; D: NA; J: TRBJ2-1; size: NA
CDR3: CASSLQGTVYRYTF; DNA: TGTGCCAGCAGCCTACAGGGGACAGTCTACCGCTACACCTTC; V: TRBV6-5; D: TRBD1; J: TRBJ1-2; size: once
CDR3: CASTRTSISTDTQYF; DNA: TGTGCCAGCACTCGGACTTCGATAAGCACAGATACGCAGTATTTT; V: TRBV5-4; D: NA; J: TRBJ2-3; size: NA
CDR3: CASSSALRVTETQYF; DNA: TGTGCCAGCAGCTCCGCCTTACGGGTTACGGAGACCCAGTACTTC; V: TRBV7-9; D: NA; J: TRBJ2-5; size: NA
CDR3: CASSLGFGLAQETQYF; DNA: TGTGCCAGCAGCTTAGGCTTCGGACTAGCCCAAGAGACCCAGTACTTC; V: TRBV7-3; D: TRBD2; J: TRBJ2-5; size: few
CDR3: CASSYLFSNQPQHF; DNA: TGTGCCAGCAGTTATCTCTTTAGCAATCAGCCCCAGCATTTT; V: TRBV6-5; D: NA; J: TRBJ1-5; size: NA
CDR3: CASGPLTPDTQYF; DNA: TGTGCCAGCGGCCCACTAACCCCAGATACGCAGTATTTT; V: TRBV2; D: NA; J: TRBJ2-3; size: NA
CDR3: CASSLDQAQLNEKLFF; DNA: TGTGCCAGCAGCTTGGATCAGGCTCAATTGAACGAAAAACTGTTTTTT; V: TRBV5-6; D: NA; J: TRBJ1-4; size: few
CDR3: CATQRQGTTNEKLFF; DNA: TGTGCCACACAGCGACAGGGGACAACTAATGAAAAACTGTTTTTT; V: TRBV27; D: TRBD1; J: TRBJ1-4; size: NA
CDR3: CASSQAGREAYNEQFF; DNA: TGTGCCAGCAGCCAAGCTGGGCGGGAGGCCTACAATGAGCAGTTCTTC; V: TRBV4-2; D: TRBD2; J: TRBJ2-1; size: once
CDR3: CASGLVLNRDYALYEQFF; DNA: TGTGCTAGTGGTTTGGTTTTAAACCGGGACTACGCATTATATGAGCAGTTCTTC; V: TRBV12-5; D: TRBD2; J: TRBJ2-1; size: NA
CDR3: CASSFGTRDYNEQFF; DNA: TGTGCCAGCAGTTTCGGGACTAGAGACTACAATGAGCAGTTCTTC; V: TRBV6-5; D: TRBD2; J: TRBJ2-1; size: NA
CDR3: CASRDSMNTEAFF; DNA: TGCGCCAGCAGGGACAGCATGAACACTGAAGCTTTCTTT; V: TRBV4-1; D: NA; J: TRBJ1-1; size: NA
CDR3: CAISGTGGTEAFF; DNA: TGTGCCATATCCGGGACAGGGGGCACTGAAGCTTTCTTT; V: TRBV19; D: TRBD1; J: TRBJ1-1; size: NA
CDR3: CASSGIAGALYNEQFF; DNA: TGTGCCAGCAGCGGTATAGCGGGAGCCCTCTACAATGAGCAGTTCTTC; V: TRBV5-5; D: TRBD2; J: TRBJ2-1; size: NA
CDR3: CASSERGQPNNEQFF; DNA: TGTGCCAGCAGTGAAAGGGGACAGCCAAACAATGAGCAGTTCTTC; V: TRBV6-1; D: TRBD1; J: TRBJ2-1; size: NA
CDR3: CASRESLNSYNEQFF; DNA: TGTGCCAGCAGGGAGTCCCTTAACTCCTACAATGAGCAGTTCTTC; V: TRBV6-4; D: NA; J: TRBJ2-1; size: NA
CDR3: CASSLASEAGELFF; DNA: TGTGCCAGCAGCTTAGCTAGTGAGGCCGGGGAGCTGTTTTTT; V: TRBV7-2; D: NA; J: TRBJ2-2; size: NA
CDR3: CASSPIDGTGAQYF; DNA: TGTGCCAGCTCACCGATCGACGGGACAGGGGCCCAGTACTTC; V: TRBV18; D: TRBD1; J: TRBJ2-5; size: NA
CDR3: CASSPSSGISYEQYF; DNA: TGTGCCAGCTCACCATCTAGCGGGATTTCCTACGAGCAGTACTTC; V: TRBV18; D: TRBD2; J: TRBJ2-7; size: NA
CDR3: CASSTLAGGVYNEQFF; DNA: TGTGCCAGCAGCACCCTAGCGGGAGGGGTTTACAATGAGCAGTTCTTC; V: TRBV11-2; D: TRBD2; J: TRBJ2-1; size: NA
CDR3: CASSLGTGGRYEQYF; DNA: TGTGCCAGCAGCTTAGGGACAGGGGGTAGGTACGAGCAGTACTTC; V: TRBV7-2; D: TRBD1; J: TRBJ2-7; size: NA
CDR3: CASSYFGAREGRDEQFF; DNA: TGTGCCAGCAGCTACTTTGGGGCGCGGGAGGGCCGAGATGAGCAGTTCTTC; V: TRBV7-9; D: TRBD2; J: TRBJ2-1; size: NA
CDR3: CATDRGSGTEAFF; DNA: TGTGCCACGGACAGGGGTTCCGGAACTGAAGCTTTCTTT; V: TRBV10-3; D: TRBD1; J: TRBJ1-1; size: NA
CDR3: CAWGGQGEAKLFF; DNA: TGTGCCTGGGGGGGACAGGGCGAAGCAAAACTGTTTTTT; V: TRBV30; D: TRBD1; J: TRBJ1-4; size: NA
CDR3: CASSIFTGTSGGSSTDTQYF; DNA: TGTGCCAGCAGCATTTTCACCGGGACTAGCGGTGGATCTAGCACAGATACGCAGTATTTT; V: TRBV13; D: TRBD2; J: TRBJ2-3; size: NA
CDR3: CASSQDYGTGKKTQYF; DNA: TGCGCCAGCAGCCAAGATTATGGGACAGGGAAAAAGACCCAGTACTTC; V: TRBV4-1; D: TRBD1; J: TRBJ2-5; size: NA
CDR3: CASILKGVNTEAFF; DNA: TGTGCCAGCATCTTAAAAGGGGTGAACACTGAAGCTTTCTTT; V: TRBV6-6; D: NA; J: TRBJ1-1; size: NA
CDR3: CASKFDRSYEQYF; DNA: TGTGCCAGCAAGTTTGACAGGAGTTACGAGCAGTACTTC; V: TRBV28; D: NA; J: TRBJ2-7; size: once
CDR3: CASSPPGTGSLRGAFF; DNA: TGCGCCAGCAGCCCGCCCGGGACAGGCTCGTTGCGCGGGGCTTTCTTT; V: TRBV4-1; D: TRBD1; J: TRBJ1-1; size: NA
CDR3: CASSPQGVGTNEKLFF; DNA: TGTGCCAGCTCACCGCAGGGGGTTGGAACTAATGAAAAACTGTTTTTT; V: TRBV18; D: TRBD1; J: TRBJ1-4; size: NA
CDR3: CASSPDRAGASVLTF; DNA: TGTGCCAGCAGCCCAGACAGGGCTGGGGCCAGCGTCCTGACTTTC; V: TRBV28; D: TRBD1; J: TRBJ2-6; size: NA
CDR3: CASAGQPYGYTF; DNA: TGTGCCTCCGCGGGACAGCCCTATGGCTACACCTTC; V: TRBV30; D: TRBD1; J: TRBJ1-2; size: few
CDR3: CASSPGVGLEQFF; DNA: TGTGCCAGCAGCCCCGGAGTCGGGTTGGAGCAGTTCTTC; V: TRBV11-3; D: NA; J: TRBJ2-1; size: NA
CDR3: CASSIKGTSGHNEQFF; DNA: TGTGCCAGCAGTATCAAGGGAACTAGCGGGCACAATGAGCAGTTCTTC; V: TRBV7-3; D: TRBD2; J: TRBJ2-1; size: NA
CDR3: CASEAAVLAGPVDTQYF; DNA: TGTGCCAGCGAAGCAGCTGTTCTAGCGGGACCTGTAGATACGCAGTATTTT; V: TRBV2; D: TRBD2; J: TRBJ2-3; size: NA
CDR3: CASSLAGTSGSSDEQFF; DNA: TGTGCCAGCAGCTTAGCGGGGACTAGCGGGAGCTCGGATGAGCAGTTCTTC; V: TRBV7-9; D: TRBD2; J: TRBJ2-1; size: NA
CDR3: CALGGSGTYYNEQFF; DNA: TGTGCTCTCGGGGGTAGCGGGACCTACTACAATGAGCAGTTCTTC; V: TRBV2; D: TRBD2; J: TRBJ2-1; size: NA
CDR3: CASSPGGSVNTEAFF; DNA: TGTGCCAGCAGCCCAGGGGGATCCGTGAACACTGAAGCTTTCTTT; V: TRBV11-2; D: TRBD1; J: TRBJ1-1; size: NA